This section outlines one TCR beta chain sequence together with its context. This sample was included in a study of shared T cell receptors in the human thymus. Libraries were prepared by immunoSEQ multiplex PCR; TCRdb keeps only in-frame clonotypes and omits some of them. The sample contains approximately 660,000 clones, around 89% of which appear only once. The length of the CDR3 is 15 residues. Germline V gene data show CDR1 as MDHEN and CDR2 as SYDVKM. The J segment lost 4 bases and the V segment lost 3 bases, leaving 5 bases of the junction unmatched. These data were likewise used in another study, on human thymus T cells. That report notes: Related research examined unrelated individuals and reported that their thymic repertoires overlapped highly.

This receptor was identified in a boy less than two years old with a congenital heart defect. Sequencing input: thymocytes. The chain carries TRBV28 and TRBJ2-3, with 9 bases lining up with TRBD1. Written as DNA, the CDR3 is TGTGCCAGCAGTTTCGGGACAGGGTTCTCAGATACGCAGTATTTT. It encodes CASSFGTGFSDTQYF.